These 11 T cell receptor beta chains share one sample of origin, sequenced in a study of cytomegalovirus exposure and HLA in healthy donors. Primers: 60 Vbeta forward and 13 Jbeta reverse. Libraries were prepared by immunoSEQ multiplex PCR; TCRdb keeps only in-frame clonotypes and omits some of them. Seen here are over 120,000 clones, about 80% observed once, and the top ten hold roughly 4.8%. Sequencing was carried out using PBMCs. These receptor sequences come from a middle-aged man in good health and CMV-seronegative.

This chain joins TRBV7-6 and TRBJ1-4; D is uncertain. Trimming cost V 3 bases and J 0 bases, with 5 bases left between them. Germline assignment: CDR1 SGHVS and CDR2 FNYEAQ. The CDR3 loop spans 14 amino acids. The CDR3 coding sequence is TGTGCCAGCAGCTTGACAACAACTAATGAAAAACTGTTTTTT. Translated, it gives CASSLTTTNEKLFF.

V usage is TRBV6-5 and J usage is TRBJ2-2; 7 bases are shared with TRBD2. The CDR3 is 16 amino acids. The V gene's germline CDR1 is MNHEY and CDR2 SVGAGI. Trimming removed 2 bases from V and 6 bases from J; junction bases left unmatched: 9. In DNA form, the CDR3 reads TGTGCCAGCAGTTACCATAGCGGGTCTGCGGCCGGGGAGCTGTTTTTT. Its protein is CASSYHSGSAAGELFF.

CDR3 sequence reads: CASSLGLEQYF. The CDR3 DNA reads as TGTGCCAGCAGCTTAGGACTCGAGCAGTACTTC. This chain uses TRBV5-4 with TRBJ2-7, with TRBD2 as a possible D gene (5 bases). This CDR3 region has 11 residues. Trimming removed 2 bases from V and 6 bases from J, with 6 bases in between. The germline gives CDR1 SGHNT, CDR2 YYREEE (reference sequence).

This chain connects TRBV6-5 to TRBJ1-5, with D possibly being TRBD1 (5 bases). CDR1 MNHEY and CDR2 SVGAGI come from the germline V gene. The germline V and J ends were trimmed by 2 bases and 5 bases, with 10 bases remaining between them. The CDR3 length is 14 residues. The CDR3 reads CASSYDGGDQPQHF. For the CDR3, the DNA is TGTGCCAGCAGTTACGACGGGGGGGATCAGCCCCAGCATTTT.

The CDR3: CASRGLAGYEQYF. The CDR3 coding sequence is TGTGCCAGCAGGGGACTAGCGGGGTACGAGCAGTACTTC. The chain recombines TRBV6-5 with TRBJ2-7; 13 positions agree with TRBD2. CDR1 and CDR2 (germline): MNHEY, SVGAGI. The length of the CDR3 is 13 residues. V lost 6 bases, J lost 4 bases, and 0 bases stayed unmatched.

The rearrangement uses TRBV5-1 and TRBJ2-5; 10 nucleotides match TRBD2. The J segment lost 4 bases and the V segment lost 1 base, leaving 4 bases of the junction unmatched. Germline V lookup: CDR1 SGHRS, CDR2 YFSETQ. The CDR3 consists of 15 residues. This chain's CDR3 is CASSLKRGGRETQYF. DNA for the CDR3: TGCGCCAGCAGCTTGAAGCGGGGGGGCCGAGAGACCCAGTACTTC.

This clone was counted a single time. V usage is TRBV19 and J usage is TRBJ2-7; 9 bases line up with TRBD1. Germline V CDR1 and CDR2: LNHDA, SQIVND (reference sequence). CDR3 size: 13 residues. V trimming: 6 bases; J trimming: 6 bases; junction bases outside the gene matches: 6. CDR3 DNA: TGTGCCAGTAGAGACAGGGGGAGTTTCGAGCAGTACTTC. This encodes CASRDRGSFEQYF.

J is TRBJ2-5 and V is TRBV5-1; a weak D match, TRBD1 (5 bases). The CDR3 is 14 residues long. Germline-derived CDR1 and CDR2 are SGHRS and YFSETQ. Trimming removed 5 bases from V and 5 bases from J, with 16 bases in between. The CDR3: CASSNPGSVETQYF. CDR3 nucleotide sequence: TGCGCCAGCAGTAACCCAGGGTCGGTTGAGACCCAGTACTTC. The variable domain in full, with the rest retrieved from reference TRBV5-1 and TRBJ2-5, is KAGVTQTPRYLIKTRGQQVTLSCSPISGHRSVSWYQQTPGQGLQFLFEYFSETQRNKGNFPGRFSGRQFSNSRSEMNVSTLELGDSALYLCASSNPGSVETQYFGPGTRLLVL.

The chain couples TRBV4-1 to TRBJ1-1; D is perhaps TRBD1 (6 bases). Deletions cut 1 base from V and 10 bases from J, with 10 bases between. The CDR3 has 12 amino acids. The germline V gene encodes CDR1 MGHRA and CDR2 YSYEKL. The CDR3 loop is CASSQVRGLAFF. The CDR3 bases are TGCGCCAGCAGCCAAGTCAGGGGCCTAGCTTTCTTT.

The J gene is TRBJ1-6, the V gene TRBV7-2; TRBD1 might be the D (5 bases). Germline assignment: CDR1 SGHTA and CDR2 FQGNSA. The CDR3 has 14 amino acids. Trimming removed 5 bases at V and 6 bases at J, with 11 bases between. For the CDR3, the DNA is TGTGCCAGCAGCCTAACAAGGGGTAATTCACCCCTCCACTTT. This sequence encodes CASSLTRGNSPLHF.

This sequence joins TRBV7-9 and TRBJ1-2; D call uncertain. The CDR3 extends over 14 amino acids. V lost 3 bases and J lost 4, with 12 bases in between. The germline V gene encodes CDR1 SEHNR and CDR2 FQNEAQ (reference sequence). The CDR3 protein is CASSFGEGGYGYTF. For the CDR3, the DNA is TGTGCCAGCAGCTTCGGGGAAGGAGGCTATGGCTACACCTTC.